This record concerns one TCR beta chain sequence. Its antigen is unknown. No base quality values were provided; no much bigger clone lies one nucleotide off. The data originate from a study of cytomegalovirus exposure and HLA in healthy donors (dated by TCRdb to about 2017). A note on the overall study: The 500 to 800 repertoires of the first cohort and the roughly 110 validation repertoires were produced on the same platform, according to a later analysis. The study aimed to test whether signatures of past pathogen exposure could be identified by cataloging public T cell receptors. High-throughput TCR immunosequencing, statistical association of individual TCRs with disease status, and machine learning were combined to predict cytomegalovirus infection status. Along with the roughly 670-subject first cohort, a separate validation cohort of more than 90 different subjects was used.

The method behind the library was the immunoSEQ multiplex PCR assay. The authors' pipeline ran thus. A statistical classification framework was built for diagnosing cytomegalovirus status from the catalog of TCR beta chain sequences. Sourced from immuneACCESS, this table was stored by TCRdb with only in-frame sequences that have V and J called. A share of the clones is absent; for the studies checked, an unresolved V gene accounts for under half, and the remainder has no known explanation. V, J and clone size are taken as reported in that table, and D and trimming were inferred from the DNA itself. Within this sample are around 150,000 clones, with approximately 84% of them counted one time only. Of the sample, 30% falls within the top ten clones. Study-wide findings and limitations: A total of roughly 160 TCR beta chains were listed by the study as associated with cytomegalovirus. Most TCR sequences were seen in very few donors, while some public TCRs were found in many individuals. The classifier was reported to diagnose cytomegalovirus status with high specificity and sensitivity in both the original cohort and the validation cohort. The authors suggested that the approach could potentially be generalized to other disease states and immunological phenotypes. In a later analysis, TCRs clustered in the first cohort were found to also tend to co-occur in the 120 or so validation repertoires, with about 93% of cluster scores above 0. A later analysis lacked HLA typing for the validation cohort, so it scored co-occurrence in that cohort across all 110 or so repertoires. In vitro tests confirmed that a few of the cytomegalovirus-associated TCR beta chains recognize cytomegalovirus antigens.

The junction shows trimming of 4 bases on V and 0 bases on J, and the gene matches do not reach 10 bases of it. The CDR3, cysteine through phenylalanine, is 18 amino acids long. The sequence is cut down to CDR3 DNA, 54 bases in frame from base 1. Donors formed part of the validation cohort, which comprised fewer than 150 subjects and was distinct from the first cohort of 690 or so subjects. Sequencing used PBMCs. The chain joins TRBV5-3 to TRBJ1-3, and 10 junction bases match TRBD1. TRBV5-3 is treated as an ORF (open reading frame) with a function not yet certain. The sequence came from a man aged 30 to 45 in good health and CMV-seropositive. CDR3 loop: CARSPNRQGASSGNTIYF. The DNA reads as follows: TGTGCCAGAAGCCCAAATAGACAGGGGGCGAGCTCTGGAAACACCATATATTTT.